This is a list of T cell receptor beta chains from one sample in a study of T cell responses to AZD1222 COVID-19 vaccine. This table comes from immunoSEQ multiplex PCR, and its TCRdb copy is limited to in-frame clones, with some not included. This sample has 160,000 or so clones; approximately 87% occur once, and the top ten carry about a tenth. The sequencing used peripheral blood, collected 28 days after the second AZD1222 dose. These TCRs come from an adult who received the AZD1222 COVID-19 vaccine. The CDR3 runs from the conserved cysteine through the conserved F or W. A D gene is named only where the DNA matches it firmly. For some rows the clone size is stated as once, few or many, or as a class when expanded; others skip it.

clone_size j_call d_call v_call cdr3_nt cdr3_aa
- TRBJ2-6 - TRBV30 TGTGCCTGGTTCAGTACTGGGGCCAACGTCCTGACTTTC CAWFSTGANVLTF
- TRBJ1-5 - TRBV6-2/TRBV6-3 TGTGCCAGCAGTTCAGGTCGCAATCAGCCCCAGCATTTT CASSSGRNQPQHF
few TRBJ1-6 - TRBV28 TGTGCCAGCGGACCCCTTTCTAATTCACCCCTCCACTTT CASGPLSNSPLHF
- TRBJ1-5 - TRBV20-1 TGCAGTGCTCGTGGGGGTGGGGCGAAAAATCAGCCCCAGCATTTT CSARGGGAKNQPQHF
- TRBJ2-3 TRBD2 TRBV5-1 TGCGCCAGCAGCTCTGGGACTAGCGGGAGTGCAGATACGCAGTATTTT CASSSGTSGSADTQYF
- TRBJ2-5 - TRBV7-7 TGTGCTAGCAGCGCGTCGGGGGCGTCAGAGACCCAGTACTTC CASSASGASETQYF
- TRBJ1-3 TRBD1 TRBV6-1 TGTGCCAGCAGTGAAGTCGTGAGTGCACAGGGGGCGAGAAACACCATATATTTT CASSEVVSAQGARNTIYF
- TRBJ2-7 TRBD1 TRBV5-1 TGCGCCAGCAGCTTGGTGACAGGGGACGCCTACGAGCAGTACTTC CASSLVTGDAYEQYF
- TRBJ2-7 - TRBV7-9 TGTGCCAGCAGCTTAGAGGTAGGGCAGTTGGGCGAGCAGTACTTC CASSLEVGQLGEQYF
- TRBJ1-5 - TRBV2 TGTGCCAGCAGTGAAGTTCGGGTAAGCCCCCAGCATTTT CASSEVRVSPQHF
- TRBJ1-2 - TRBV5-4 TGTGCCAGCACCACCGGGGGGGAGAACTATGGCTACACCTTC CASTTGGENYGYTF
once TRBJ1-1 - TRBV6-5 TGTGCCAGCAGTCCCGGCAGGGGCGGACCATCTGAAGCTTTCTTT CASSPGRGGPSEAFF
- TRBJ1-1 - TRBV19 TGTGCCAGTAGTACGCCAGGGGAAGCTTTCTTT CASSTPGEAFF
once TRBJ2-3 - TRBV4-3 TGCGCCAGCAGCCAAGCGTCCCTTGGGACAGATACGCAGTATTTT CASSQASLGTDTQYF
- TRBJ2-1 TRBD2 TRBV28 TGTGCCAGCAGTTCCGCAGCGGGAAGCTCCTACAATGAGCAGTTCTTC CASSSAAGSSYNEQFF
- TRBJ1-6 TRBD1 TRBV5-1 TGCGCCAGCAGCAAGACAGGGAGCAATTCACCCCTCCACTTT CASSKTGSNSPLHF
- TRBJ1-2 TRBD1 TRBV2 TGTGCCAGCAGTGAAGATCCCAGGGGGGTAGATGGCTACACCTTC CASSEDPRGVDGYTF
- TRBJ1-1 - TRBV9 TGTGCCAGCAGCGGGGTGACACCAAACACTGAAGCTTTCTTT CASSGVTPNTEAFF
- TRBJ1-2 - TRBV29-1 TGCAGCGTTGTGTTTCAGGGGAACTATGGCTACACCTTC CSVVFQGNYGYTF
- TRBJ2-1 - TRBV5-6 TGTGCCAGCAGCTTGATGGGGGTGACACTGAGAAATGAGCAGTTCTTC CASSLMGVTLRNEQFF
- TRBJ2-5 - TRBV2 TGTGCCAGCAAGTTTACGGGAGCCGTCCAAGAGACCCAGTACTTC CASKFTGAVQETQYF
- TRBJ2-3 TRBD1 TRBV5-8 TGTGCCAGCAGCTCTGGACAGGGGGCAGGTACAGATACGCAGTATTTT CASSSGQGAGTDTQYF
- TRBJ1-5 - TRBV5-6 TGTGCCAGCAGCACCTCCGAGGGACTTAGCAATCAGCCCCAGCATTTT CASSTSEGLSNQPQHF
- TRBJ2-5 TRBD1 TRBV11-3 TGTGTCAGCAGCTCCGGGACAGGGGGCCGCCAAGAGACCCAGTACTTC CVSSSGTGGRQETQYF
- TRBJ2-1 - TRBV4-2 TGTGCCAGCAGCCCGAAGGGAGTCTCGGCGGCCCCCCCAGACAATGAGCAGTTCTTC CASSPKGVSAAPPDNEQFF
- TRBJ1-3 TRBD1 TRBV18 TGTGCCAGCTCACCGACGACAGGGGGTGGAAACACCATATATTTT CASSPTTGGGNTIYF
- TRBJ2-2 TRBD2 TRBV19 TGTGCCAGTAGTGGACAGGGATGGCTAGCGGGAGGAACCGGGGAGCTGTTTTTT CASSGQGWLAGGTGELFF
- TRBJ1-1 - TRBV28 TGTGCCAGCAGTGCTTGGGGGGGGGATGGCACTGAAGCTTTCTTT CASSAWGGDGTEAFF
- TRBJ2-1 TRBD2 TRBV28 TGTGCCAGCTGGACTAGCGGGAAGCATGAGCAGTTCTTC CASWTSGKHEQFF
- TRBJ1-5 - TRBV19 TGTGCCAGTAGTATAGGTGGGAATCAGCCCCAGCATTTT CASSIGGNQPQHF
- TRBJ2-7 - TRBV5-1 TGCGCCAGCAGCATCAGGGGCTCCTACGAGCAGTACTTC CASSIRGSYEQYF
- TRBJ1-1 - TRBV19 TGTGCCAGTAAGGAGCGGGCGAACACTGAAGCTTTCTTT CASKERANTEAFF
- TRBJ2-1 - TRBV6-2/TRBV6-3 TGTGCCAGCAGTTACGGGGGGAGCTCCTACAATGAGCAGTTCTTC CASSYGGSSYNEQFF
- TRBJ2-3 - TRBV9 TGTGCCAGCAGCGTAGAAGGATCTCACACAGATACGCAGTATTTT CASSVEGSHTDTQYF
- TRBJ2-1 - TRBV24-1 TGTGCCACCAGTGATTCTAGAAAAGGTGGGAATGAGCAGTTCTTC CATSDSRKGGNEQFF
- TRBJ2-7 TRBD2 TRBV7-8 TGTGCCAGCAGCTTAGGTGTTAGCGGGACGAGATCCTACGAGCAGTACTTC CASSLGVSGTRSYEQYF
- TRBJ2-1 - TRBV6-5 TGTGCCAGCAGCGGACGGTCCAATGAGCAGTTCTTC CASSGRSNEQFF
once TRBJ2-1 - TRBV2 TGTGCCAGCAGGGCGGGAAGCAATGAGCAGTTCTTC CASRAGSNEQFF
- TRBJ1-1 - TRBV10-3 TGTGCCATCAGTGAAGGGGGGACGAACACTGAAGCTTTCTTT CAISEGGTNTEAFF
- TRBJ2-5 - TRBV28 TGTGCCAGCAGCGATCGGGACCGAGGTTTTGGAGAGACCCAGTACTTC CASSDRDRGFGETQYF
few TRBJ2-2 - TRBV28 TGTGCCAGCAGCGGACAGACTAAGAACACCGGGGAGCTGTTTTTT CASSGQTKNTGELFF
- TRBJ2-1 TRBD2 TRBV10-3 TGTGCCATCAGTGAGTTCGGTAGCGGGAGCTCCTACAATGAGCAGTTCTTC CAISEFGSGSSYNEQFF
few TRBJ1-4 - TRBV6-2/TRBV6-3 TGTGCCAGCAGTTCAGAGTGGACACTGAATGAAAAACTGTTTTTT CASSSEWTLNEKLFF
- TRBJ1-6 TRBD1 TRBV9 TGTGCCAGCACCCGGGGACAGCCCGATAATTCACCCCTCCACTTT CASTRGQPDNSPLHF
once TRBJ1-5 - TRBV28 TGTGCCAGCAGTTTACCCACAGGGTCTATACAGCCCCAGCATTTT CASSLPTGSIQPQHF
- TRBJ1-6 TRBD1 TRBV11-2 TGTGCCAGCAGCTTGAAACCGGGACAGGGAAGTTTTTCACCCCTCCACTTT CASSLKPGQGSFSPLHF
- TRBJ2-5 TRBD1 TRBV24-1 TGTGCCACCAGTGCCGTGAGGGGGCGGCAAGAGACCCAGTACTTC CATSAVRGRQETQYF
few TRBJ2-7 - TRBV6-5 TGTGCCAGCAGTTACAAGGGAACCTCCTACGAGCAGTACTTC CASSYKGTSYEQYF
- TRBJ2-1 TRBD2 TRBV2 TGTGCCAGCATCCCCCCCCACGCGGGAGCTAATGAGCAGTTCTTC CASIPPHAGANEQFF
- TRBJ2-4 - TRBV27 TGTGCCAGCAGCCAGGACAGAGCATTAGCCAAAAACATTCAGTACTTC CASSQDRALAKNIQYF
- TRBJ1-5 - TRBV10-3 TGTGCCATCAGTGAGTCGGGGTGGTTAAGGCCCCAGCATTTT CAISESGWLRPQHF
- TRBJ2-2 - TRBV4-3 TGCGCCAGCAGCCAAGGGACAGCTAACACCGGGGAGCTGTTTTTT CASSQGTANTGELFF
- TRBJ1-6 - TRBV3-1/TRBV3-2 TGTGCCAGCAGCCAGGTCGATGGCTCACCCCTCCACTTT CASSQVDGSPLHF
- TRBJ2-7 - TRBV28 TGTGCCAGCAGTCCCCCCGTTAAGGAGATCTACGAGCAGTACTTC CASSPPVKEIYEQYF
- TRBJ2-7 TRBD2 TRBV10-3 TGTGCCATCAGTTTAACTAGCGGGGACGAGCAGTACTTC CAISLTSGDEQYF
- TRBJ2-1 - TRBV7-9 TGTGCCAGCAGCTTATTATCCAGCTCCTACAATGAGCAGTTCTTC CASSLLSSSYNEQFF
- TRBJ2-7 - TRBV6-6 TGTGCCAGCAGTTACGGGAGTGACACCTACGAGCAGTACTTC CASSYGSDTYEQYF
- TRBJ2-1 TRBD2 TRBV7-9 TGTGCCAGCAGCTTACGGCTAGCGGGAACCTACAATGAGCAGTTCTTC CASSLRLAGTYNEQFF
- TRBJ2-1 - TRBV3-1/TRBV3-2 TGTGCCAGCAGCCACATTAACTACAATGAGCAGTTCTTC CASSHINYNEQFF